The rows below give T cell receptor beta chains drawn from one sample of a study of T cell responses to AZD1222 COVID-19 vaccine. Sequencing was performed with immunoSEQ multiplex PCR; in TCRdb, only in-frame clones are kept and a portion is missing. The sample carries approximately 100,000 clones, 90% recorded once. Here the sequenced sample was peripheral blood, taken on day 0 of AZD1222 vaccination. Receptors were obtained from an adult in good health. The CDR3 runs from the conserved cysteine through the conserved F or W. The order of the fields is J gene, clone size, D gene, V gene, CDR3 DNA, CDR3 protein. D genes are given only for firm matches. Clone size is given for some rows only: seen once, a few or many times, or a class if the clone is expanded.

>TRBJ1-1|-|-|TRBV7-3
TGTGCCAGCAGCTTAACCCCCGAGGCCCCCGTCACTGAAGCTTTCTTT
CASSLTPEAPVTEAFF
>TRBJ2-3|-|-|TRBV28
TGTGCCAGCTTCGAGGGGACGCGGGATACGCAGTATTTT
CASFEGTRDTQYF
>TRBJ2-5|-|TRBD1|TRBV5-1
TGCGCCAGCAGCTTACAGGGACAGTCCCAAGAGACCCAGTACTTC
CASSLQGQSQETQYF
>TRBJ2-5|-|-|TRBV15
TGTGCCACCAGCAGAGTCTCAGGGGACGGGCAAGAGACCCAGTACTTC
CATSRVSGDGQETQYF
>TRBJ1-4|-|TRBD1|TRBV2
TGTGCCAGCAGTAAACAGGGGGCAGCTAATGAAAAACTGTTTTTT
CASSKQGAANEKLFF
>TRBJ2-5|-|TRBD2|TRBV19
TGTGCCAGTAGTACGAATAGCGGGGAAGAGACCCAGTACTTC
CASSTNSGEETQYF
>TRBJ1-1|-|-|TRBV4-3
TGCGCCAGCAGCCAAGATGGTTTGAACACTGAAGCTTTCTTT
CASSQDGLNTEAFF
>TRBJ1-1|-|TRBD1|TRBV19
TGTGCCAGTAGCACAGGGGGACCTGAAGCTTTCTTT
CASSTGGPEAFF
>TRBJ2-1|-|-|TRBV5-1
TGCGCCAGCAGCTTGAGGCATCCCTCGGATGAGCAGTTCTTC
CASSLRHPSDEQFF
>TRBJ2-1|-|TRBD1|TRBV5-8
TGTGCCAGCAGCCCGGCCTGGGACAGGGGATACAATGAGCAGTTCTTC
CASSPAWDRGYNEQFF
>TRBJ2-4|-|-|TRBV11-2
TGTGCCAGCAGGCAGGTGGGGGCTGGAGCCAAAAACATTCAGTACTTC
CASRQVGAGAKNIQYF
>TRBJ1-6|-|-|TRBV6-4
TGTGCCAGCGCACGGAACCTACCCAATAATTCACCCCTCCACTTT
CASARNLPNNSPLHF
>TRBJ1-5|-|-|TRBV19
TGTGCCAGTAGTATAGACCCCCCCCGGGGAGGTCAGCCCCAGCATTTT
CASSIDPPRGGQPQHF
>TRBJ1-2|-|TRBD1|TRBV5-5
TGTGCCAGCAGCTTGGCCCCACAGGGGAAATCTTATGGCTACACCTTC
CASSLAPQGKSYGYTF
>TRBJ2-7|-|TRBD2|TRBV14
TGTGCCAGCATCCCCGGACTAGCTTCCTACGAGCAGTACTTC
CASIPGLASYEQYF
>TRBJ2-7|-|TRBD1|TRBV28
TGTGCCAGCAGTTTGGCCGGGACAGGGAACTACGAGCAGTACTTC
CASSLAGTGNYEQYF
>TRBJ2-3|-|TRBD2|TRBV27
TGTGCCAGCAGTAAGACGGGGGGAGCAGATACGCAGTATTTT
CASSKTGGADTQYF
>TRBJ1-5|-|-|TRBV18
TGTGCCAGCTCAGAATCAGAGAATCAGCCCCAGCATTTT
CASSESENQPQHF
>TRBJ1-1|-|TRBD1|TRBV4-1
TGCGCCAGCAGCCAAGGTATCGGGACAGGGGAGAGTGAAGCTTTCTTT
CASSQGIGTGESEAFF
>TRBJ2-7|-|TRBD2|TRBV2
TGTGCCAGCAGTGGGCTAGCGGGGGGCACCTACGAGCAGTACTTC
CASSGLAGGTYEQYF
>TRBJ1-6|-|TRBD1|TRBV5-6
TGTGCCAGCAGCTTAGACAGGGAGCACGCCTATAATTCACCCCTCCACTTT
CASSLDREHAYNSPLHF
>TRBJ1-6|-|TRBD1|TRBV7-8
TGTGCCAGCAGCTTAAGAGGGGGCCTCAATAATTCACCCCTCCACTTT
CASSLRGGLNNSPLHF
>TRBJ1-6|-|-|TRBV5-1
TGCGCCAGCAGCTTGTCGTTACGGGAACCTACCCTCCACTTT
CASSLSLREPTLHF
>TRBJ1-6|-|-|TRBV28
TGTGCCAGCGGGCCCGGGAATTCCCTCCACTTT
CASGPGNSLHF
>TRBJ2-5|-|-|TRBV11-2
TGTGCCAGCAGCCAAAGGGTTAGCGGTTGGGGGACCCAGTACTTC
CASSQRVSGWGTQYF
>TRBJ2-5|-|TRBD1|TRBV11-2
TGTGCCAGCAGCGCGACAGGGGGTAGAGAAGAGACCCAGTACTTC
CASSATGGREETQYF
>TRBJ2-1|once|-|TRBV18
TGTGCCAGCTCCACCCGCGGTGATGAGCAGTTCTTC
CASSTRGDEQFF
>TRBJ2-1|-|-|TRBV24-1
TGTGCCACCAGTGATTTGCAACAGGGTGAGAATGAGCAGTTCTTC
CATSDLQQGENEQFF
>TRBJ2-5|-|-|TRBV7-9
TGTGCCAGCAGCTTGATACAAGAGACCCAGTACTTC
CASSLIQETQYF
>TRBJ1-1|once|-|TRBV7-9
TGTGCCAGCAGCGGGGATAGGACTTTGAACACTGAAGCTTTCTTT
CASSGDRTLNTEAFF
>TRBJ2-1|once|TRBD2|TRBV19
TGTGCCAGTAGTCTGACTAGCGTAAATGAGCAGTTCTTC
CASSLTSVNEQFF
>TRBJ2-5|-|-|TRBV18
TGTGCCAGCTCACCACCAGGGATTCAAGAGACCCAGTACTTC
CASSPPGIQETQYF
>TRBJ2-7|few|TRBD2|TRBV7-2
TGTGCCAGCAGCTTAGCAGCGGGGGGGCAGTACGAGCAGTACTTC
CASSLAAGGQYEQYF
>TRBJ2-7|once|-|TRBV7-6
TGTGCCAGCAGCTTAGCGCCAGGGGGGGACGAGCAGTACTTC
CASSLAPGGDEQYF
>TRBJ1-4|-|TRBD1|TRBV3-1/TRBV3-2
TGTGCCAGCAGCCTAGGACAGGGGGCGACTCGTAATGAAAAACTGTTTTTT
CASSLGQGATRNEKLFF
>TRBJ1-4|-|-|TRBV7-2
TGTGCCAGCAGCTCCCGCACTGGGGGGGAAAAACTGTTTTTT
CASSSRTGGEKLFF
>TRBJ1-1|-|-|TRBV2
TGTGCCAGCAGTGAAGCAGGTCGGGGTCCGGGTACTGAAGCTTTCTTT
CASSEAGRGPGTEAFF